The clone carrying this TCR beta chain was seen more than once but under ten times. As yet, its antigen is unknown. The sample originates from a study of identical twins. General study points: Zero-insertion analyses were open to partial confounding by invariant MAIT and iNKT cells.

This CDR3 has 15 residues. The germline CDR1 and CDR2 sequences are SGHTA and FQGTGA. With 0 bases clipped from V and 6 bases from J, the junction kept 1 base outside the gene matches. TCRdb re-analysed the 5' RACE reads in MiXCR, keeping a single row per CDR3 protein. The sample carries approximately 490,000 distinct CDR3 sequences, around 24% recorded once. These data were likewise used in another study, on yellow fever vaccine responses in identical twins. That source adds: Twins' vaccine T cell response reportedly gave the appearance of partial convergence and partial personalization.

The chain is built from TRBV7-3 and TRBJ2-1, with 11 bases fitting TRBD2. This receptor was obtained from a woman in her late teens or twenties in good health. Material for sequencing was CD4+ T cells sorted from blood. The CDR3 region has the DNA TGTGCCAGCAGCTTAACGGGACTAGCGGCCAATGAGCAGTTCTTC. Amino acid sequence: CASSLTGLAANEQFF.